This TCR beta chain was identified during a study of vaccination and CD4 T cells after COVID-19. For the study at large: Convalescent donors totaled six males and four females, including two who were Hispanic. Each person enrolled got two BNT162b2 or mRNA-1273 vaccine doses. Convalescent patients gave post-COVID blood a median about 100 days post-diagnosis, range 35 to 161.

This CDR3 comprises 13 residues. Germline CDR1 reads SGHVS; CDR2 reads FNYEAQ. Once obtained from cultured CD4+ T cells, the DNA was sequenced using the Oncomine TCR Beta short-read assay. TCRdb re-called the PCR reads with MiXCR, one entry per CDR3 protein. The sample has around 15,000 distinct CDR3 sequences; around 47% are singletons. Time point in this sample: late sampling 161 to 241 days after vaccination in a few convalescent patients. Treatment defined: roughly 11-day PBMC culture with coronavirus spike peptide pools or control peptides (ViraFEST assay). About this clonotype itself: Its antigen is unknown. Its ends do not fully match the called genes, so a read error is possible.

The receptor was derived from a human donor who had recovered from COVID-19. Material: CD4+ T cells from blood, cultured in vitro, obtained about 7 months after SARS-CoV-2 vaccination. The J gene is TRBJ2-1, the V gene TRBV7-6; TRBD1 agrees at 7 bases. CDR3 residues: CASSLDRANEQFF. CDR3 sequence (DNA): TGTGCTAGCAGCTTAGACAGGGCGAATGAGCAGTTCTTC.